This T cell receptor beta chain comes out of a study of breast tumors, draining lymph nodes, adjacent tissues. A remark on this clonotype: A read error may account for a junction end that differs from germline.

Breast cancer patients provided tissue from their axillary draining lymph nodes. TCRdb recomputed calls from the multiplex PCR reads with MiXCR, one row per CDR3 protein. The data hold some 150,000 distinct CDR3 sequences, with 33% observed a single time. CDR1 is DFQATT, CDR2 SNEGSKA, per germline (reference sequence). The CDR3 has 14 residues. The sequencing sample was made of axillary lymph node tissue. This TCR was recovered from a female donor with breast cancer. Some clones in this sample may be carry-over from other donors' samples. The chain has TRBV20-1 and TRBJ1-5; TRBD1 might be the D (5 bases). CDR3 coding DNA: TGCAGTGCTAGAACGGGCTCGGGACGACCGCCCCCGCATTTT. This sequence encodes CSARTGSGRPPPHF.